Below, 14 T cell receptor beta chains from the same sample are listed, as sequenced in a study of molecular identifiers for immune sequencing clone quantification. Using its own MiXCR run on the PCR reads, TCRdb lists one record per CDR3 protein. The table lists approximately 550,000 distinct CDR3 sequences, about 25% of them singletons. The sample comprised naive CD8+ T cells from blood, with Jurkat cell RNA spiked in. Sample subset: FACS-sorted CD8+CD4-CCR7+CD45RA+ naive T cells. These receptors were obtained from a human donor in good health. Some libraries in this study had Jurkat cell RNA spiked in.

This clonotype was picked up a small number of times. The gene calls are TRBV15 and TRBJ2-7, with TRBD2 matching over 11 bases. The CDR3 sequence is 15 residues long. Germline V gives CDR1 LNHNV, CDR2 YYDKDF (reference sequence). The junction had 5 bases not matched to a gene; V was cut back by 0 bases and J by 7 bases. CDR3 DNA: TGTGCCACCAGCAGAGATCTCGGGACTAGCGGTGAGCAGTACTTC. It is translated as CATSRDLGTSGEQYF. Combining the CDR3 with reference TRBV15 and TRBJ2-7 gives the whole variable domain DAMVIQNPRYQVTQFGKPVTLSCSQTLNHNVMYWYQQKSSQAPKLLFHYYDKDFNNEADTPDNFQSRRPNTSFCFLDIRSPGLGDTAMYLCATSRDLGTSGEQYFGPGTRLTVT.

This clonotype was seen repeatedly, ten times or more. The V and J genes are TRBV5-5 and TRBJ2-7; D assignment may be TRBD1 or TRBD2 (5 bases each). The CDR3 is 14 amino acids. Deletions cut 0 bases from V and 2 bases from J, with 9 bases between. Germline CDR1 is SGHKS and CDR2 is YYEKEE (reference sequence). The CDR3: CASSLAGTPYEQYF. The CDR3 coding sequence is TGTGCCAGCAGCTTGGCGGGGACCCCCTACGAGCAGTACTTC. Using reference TRBV5-5 and TRBJ2-7 for the parts outside the CDR3, the full variable domain is DAGVTQSPTHLIKTRGQQVTLRCSPISGHKSVSWYQQVLGQGPQFIFQYYEKEERGRGNFPDRFSARQFPNYSSELNVNALLLGDSALYLCASSLAGTPYEQYFGPGTRLTVT.

The rearrangement joins TRBV11-2 to TRBJ2-7, with D tentatively TRBD1 (6 bases). Germline assignment: CDR1 SGHAT and CDR2 FQNNGV. The V end lost 3 bases, the J end lost 1 base, and 13 bases lay between the germline ends. CDR3 size: 15 residues. The CDR3 bases are TGTGCCAGCAGCTTTTACCAAGGGGGTTCCTACGAGCAGTACTTC. Translating it yields CASSFYQGGSYEQYF. The full variable domain, its missing parts supplied by reference TRBV11-2 and TRBJ2-7, is EAGVAQSPRYKIIEKRQSVAFWCNPISGHATLYWYQQILGQGPKLLIQFQNNGVVDDSQLPKDRFSAERLKGVDSTLKIQPAKLEDSAVYLCASSFYQGGSYEQYFGPGTRLTVT.

This clonotype occurred many times. The genes are TRBV5-5 and TRBJ2-3, with TRBD1 matching over 11 bases. CDR1 is SGHKS, CDR2 YYEKEE, per germline (reference sequence). J was trimmed by 2 bases and V by 1 base; bases with no gene match: 3. This CDR3 contains 16 residues. In DNA form, the CDR3 reads TGTGCCAGCAGCTTGTGGACAGGGGGCAACACAGATACGCAGTATTTT. It encodes CASSLWTGGNTDTQYF. Supplemented by reference TRBV5-5 and TRBJ2-3, the full variable domain reads DAGVTQSPTHLIKTRGQQVTLRCSPISGHKSVSWYQQVLGQGPQFIFQYYEKEERGRGNFPDRFSARQFPNYSSELNVNALLLGDSALYLCASSLWTGGNTDTQYFGPGTRLTVL.

The chain couples TRBV30 to TRBJ1-1; no clear D. Germline values: CDR1 GTSNPN, CDR2 SVGIG (reference sequence). The CDR3 extends over 11 amino acids. V was clipped by 5 bases and J by 6 bases, with 10 bases between them. Here the CDR3 reads CAWDGSAEAFF. The CDR3 DNA sequence: TGTGCCTGGGATGGGTCGGCTGAAGCTTTCTTT.

The CDR3 region has the DNA TGCGCCAGCAGCCAGGGAGTGCGTGGGGAGCAGTACTTC. Protein product: CASSQGVRGEQYF. This chain links TRBV4-3 with TRBJ2-7, with a possible D match to TRBD2 (5 bases). CDR1 is LGHNA, CDR2 YSLEER, per germline. Deletions cut 3 bases from V and 7 bases from J, with 13 bases between. The CDR3 totals 13 residues.

The rearrangement joins TRBV4-1 to TRBJ2-7, with TRBD1 matching over 8 bases. With 4 bases clipped from V and 2 bases from J, the junction kept 7 bases outside the gene matches. In germline, CDR1 is MGHRA, CDR2 YSYEKL. The CDR3 contains 15 residues. The CDR3 DNA reads TGCGCCAGCAGCCCGGACAGGGTCAAACCCTACGAGCAGTACTTC. It translates to CASSPDRVKPYEQYF.

This clonotype was observed a handful of times. The V call is TRBV7-3, the J call TRBJ2-7, with D perhaps given as TRBD1 or TRBD2 (6 bases each). With 7 bases removed from V and 2 bases from J, the gap between germline ends came to 15 bases. From germline, CDR1 is SGHTA and CDR2 FQGTGA. This CDR3 comprises 14 residues. Here the CDR3 DNA reads TGTGCCAGCAACCCGAGGGGGGAACCCTACGAGCAGTACTTC. Its protein is CASNPRGEPYEQYF.

This clonotype was seen many times. V gene TRBV27 combines with J gene TRBJ2-3, with 11 nucleotides matching TRBD2. Trimming cost V 4 bases and J 0 bases; bases outside gene matches: 6. This CDR3 is built from 17 residues. CDR1 and CDR2 (germline): MNHEY, SMNVEV (reference sequence). The CDR3 DNA reads TGTGCCAGCAGTTCCAGACTAGCGGGACTTAGCACAGATACGCAGTATTTT. Protein: CASSSRLAGLSTDTQYF.

This rearrangement joins TRBV3-1 to TRBJ1-2; D gene ambiguous. The CDR3 totals 14 residues. Trimming removed 2 bases at V and 6 bases at J, with 13 bases between. Germline V gene data show CDR1 as LGHDT and CDR2 as YNNKEL (reference sequence). CDR3 in amino acids: CASSQPGFYDGYTF. CDR3 coding DNA: TGTGCCAGCAGCCAACCCGGATTTTACGATGGCTACACCTTC.

This clonotype has a handful of counts. This chain uses TRBV28 with TRBJ1-3, with D unclear. V gave up 8 bases and J gave up 2 bases, with 7 bases separating them. This CDR3 region has 12 residues. Germline CDR1 MDHEN, CDR2 SYDVKM. The CDR3 DNA follows: TGTGCCAGCCTCGGCACTGGAAACACCATATATTTT. It yields the protein CASLGTGNTIYF. Filled out from reference TRBV28 and TRBJ1-3, the complete variable domain reads DVKVTQSSRYLVKRTGEKVFLECVQDMDHENMFWYRQDPGLGLRLIYFSYDVKMKEKGDIPEGYSVSREKKERFSLILESASTNQTSMYLCASLGTGNTIYFGEGSWLTVV.

The chain has TRBV27 and TRBJ1-5; unclear D gene. CDR3 length: 14 residues. V lost 7 bases, J lost 1 base, and 11 bases lay in between. Germline values: CDR1 MNHEY, CDR2 SMNVEV (reference sequence). The CDR3 nucleotides read TGTGCCAGCAACCCGTCGGGAAGCAATCAGCCCCAGCATTTT. It specifies CASNPSGSNQPQHF.

Note on this clonotype: A read error is possible here, since a much larger clone lies one base away. It is likely a read error, because the conserved phenylalanine at the end of the CDR3 is missing. The chain recombines TRBV19 with TRBJ1-6; 11 bases map to TRBD1. Germline CDR1 reads LNHDA; CDR2 reads SQIVND (reference sequence). V shed 3 bases, J shed 8 bases, and the junction held 3 bases outside the gene matches. CDR3 length: 15 amino acids. CDR3 sequence (DNA): TGTGCCAGTAGTATTGGGGACAGGGGGTATTCACCCCTCCACCTT. It encodes CASSIGDRGYSPLHL.

This clonotype was seen only a few times. The CDR3 nucleotides read TGTGCCACGCGTGAGCAAACTGAAGCTTTCTTT. Translation: CATREQTEAFF. The J gene is TRBJ1-1, the V gene TRBV6-2 or TRBV6-3; D unresolved. This CDR3 contains 11 residues. V gave up 10 bases and J gave up 5 bases, with 11 bases separating them. The germline V gene has CDR1 MNHEY and CDR2 SVGEGT.